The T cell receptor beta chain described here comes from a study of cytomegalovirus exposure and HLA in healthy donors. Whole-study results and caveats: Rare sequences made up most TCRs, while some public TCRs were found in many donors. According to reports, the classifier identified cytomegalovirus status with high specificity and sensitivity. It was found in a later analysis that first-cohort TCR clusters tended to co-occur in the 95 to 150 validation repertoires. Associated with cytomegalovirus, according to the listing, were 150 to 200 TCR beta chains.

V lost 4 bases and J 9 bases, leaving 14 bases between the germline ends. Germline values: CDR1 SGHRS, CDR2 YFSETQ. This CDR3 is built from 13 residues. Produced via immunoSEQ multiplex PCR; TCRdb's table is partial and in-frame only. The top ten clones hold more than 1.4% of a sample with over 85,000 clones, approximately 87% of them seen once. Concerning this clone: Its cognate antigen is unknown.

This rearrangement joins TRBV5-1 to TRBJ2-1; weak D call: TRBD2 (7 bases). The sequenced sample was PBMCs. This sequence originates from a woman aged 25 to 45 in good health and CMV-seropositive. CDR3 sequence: CASSPSGGFEQFF. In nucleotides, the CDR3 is TGCGCCAGCAGCCCGTCGGGGGGCTTTGAGCAGTTCTTC.